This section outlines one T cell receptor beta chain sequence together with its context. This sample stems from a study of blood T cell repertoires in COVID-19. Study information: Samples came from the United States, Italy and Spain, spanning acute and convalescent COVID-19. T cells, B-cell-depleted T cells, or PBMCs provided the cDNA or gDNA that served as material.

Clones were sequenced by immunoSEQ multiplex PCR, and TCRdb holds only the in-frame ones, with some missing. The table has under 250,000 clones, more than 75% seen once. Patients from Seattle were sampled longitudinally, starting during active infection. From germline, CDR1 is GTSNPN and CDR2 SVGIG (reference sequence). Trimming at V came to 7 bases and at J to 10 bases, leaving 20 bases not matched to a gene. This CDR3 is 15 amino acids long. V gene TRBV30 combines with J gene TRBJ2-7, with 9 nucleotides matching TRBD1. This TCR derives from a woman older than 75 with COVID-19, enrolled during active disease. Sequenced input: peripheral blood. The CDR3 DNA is TGTGCCTCCCTGGGAACAGGGGGCACAAGCGGTTCACAGTACTTC. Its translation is CASLGTGGTSGSQYF.